This TCR beta chain was captured in a study of blood T cell dynamics during melanoma immunotherapy. Study overall: Metastatic melanoma patients received first-line pembrolizumab or nivolumab plus ipilimumab.

This CDR3 is 12 amino acids long. The ends were cut back, 2 bases at V and 7 bases at J, with 11 bases in the middle. Germline values: CDR1 SQVTM, CDR2 ANQGSEA. Time point reported: week 3, after first cycle of checkpoint inhibitor. At 12 weeks after first infusion, RECIST 1.1 defined response for most patients. Patients had no prior systemic cancer treatment, immunosuppressants or other active cancers. DNA loading was fixed at around 0.35 ug for all bulk PBMC samples. Profiling relied on immunoSEQ multiplex PCR, and the TCRdb table lists in-frame clones only, not all of them. This table holds 4,500 or so clones, around 81% found once.

The sequence came from a human donor with melanoma. The material was blood, obtained from a patient treated with checkpoint blockade. V and J are TRBV29-1 and TRBJ1-2; D may be TRBD1 (5 bases). The DNA for the CDR3 is TGCAGCGTTGAAAGTCAGGGCGGTGGCTACACCTTC. It is translated as CSVESQGGGYTF.